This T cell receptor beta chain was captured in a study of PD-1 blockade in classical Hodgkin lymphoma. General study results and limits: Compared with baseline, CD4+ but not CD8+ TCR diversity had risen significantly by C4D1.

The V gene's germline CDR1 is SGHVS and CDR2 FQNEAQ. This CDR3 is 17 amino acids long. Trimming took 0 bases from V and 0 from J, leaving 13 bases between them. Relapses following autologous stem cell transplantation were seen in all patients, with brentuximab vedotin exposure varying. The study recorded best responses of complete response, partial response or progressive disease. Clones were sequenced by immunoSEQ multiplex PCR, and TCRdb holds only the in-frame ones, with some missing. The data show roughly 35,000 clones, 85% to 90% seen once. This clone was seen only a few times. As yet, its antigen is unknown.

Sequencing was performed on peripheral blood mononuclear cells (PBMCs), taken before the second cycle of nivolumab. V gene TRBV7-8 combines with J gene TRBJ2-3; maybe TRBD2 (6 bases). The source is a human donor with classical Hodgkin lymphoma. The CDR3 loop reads CASSLAGGGPSTDTQYF. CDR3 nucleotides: TGTGCCAGCAGCTTAGCGGGAGGCGGCCCTAGCACAGATACGCAGTATTTT. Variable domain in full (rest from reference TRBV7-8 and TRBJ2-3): GAGVSQSPRYKVAKRGQDVALRCDPISGHVSLFWYQQALGQGPEFLTYFQNEAQLDKSGLPSDRFFAERPEGSVSTLKIQRTQQEDSAVYLCASSLAGGGPSTDTQYFGPGTRLTVL.